The clone carrying this T cell receptor beta chain is a singleton in its sample. Antigen unknown. Included in the TCR beta cDNA libraries were unique molecular identifiers. T cells, roughly 0.95 to 10 million of them, yielded about 500,000 cDNA molecules. MiXCR, run by TCRdb on the PCR reads, gives a single entry per CDR3 protein. The sample gives hundreds of thousands of distinct CDR3 sequences, 55% to 60% of which show up once; approximately 10% is in the top ten. This CDR3 has 15 amino acids. CDR1 and CDR2 (germline): SGHAT, FQNNGV. Trimming took off 4 bases at V and 8 bases at J, with 17 bases between the two ends. This entry comes from a study of post-analysis software for immune sequencing data. Study as a whole: Relapsing-remitting, secondary progressive and progressive-relapsing forms of multiple sclerosis all featured among disease courses.

Study observations and caveats: Patients carried 5 or 6 TRBV segments more frequently than controls did, and TRBV5-6, TRBV5-1 and TRBV20-1 were among them. Relative to controls, patients with multiple sclerosis showed significantly lower normalized Chao1 diversity.

The chain carries TRBV11-2 and TRBJ1-4; D is perhaps TRBD1 (5 bases). The TCR was taken from a girl aged 2 to 9 with multiple sclerosis. The sample taken for sequencing was blood. The CDR3 reads CASSSRTGPREKLFF. The CDR3 nucleotides read TGTGCCAGCAGCTCACGGACGGGGCCGAGGGAAAAACTGTTTTTT.